This T cell receptor beta chain was captured in a study of blood T cell repertoires in COVID-19. Across the whole study: T cells, B-cell-depleted T cells, or PBMCs supplied cDNA or gDNA.

Here immunoSEQ multiplex PCR was the method, and the copy in TCRdb shows in-frame clones only, minus some. The profile shows 95,000 to 120,000 clones, approximately 81% of them singletons. Germline assignment: CDR1 SEHNR and CDR2 FQNEAQ (reference sequence). The length of the CDR3 is 15 residues. Trimming took 2 bases from V and 2 from J, leaving 10 bases between them. This clonotype was obtained from a man in his forties with acute or convalescent COVID-19. The chain recombines TRBV7-9 with TRBJ1-5; the D gene is possibly TRBD1 (5 bases). The source material was peripheral blood. In nucleotides, the CDR3 is TGTGCCAGCAGCTTATGGGGAGGGGGCAATCAGCCCCAGCATTTT. Translation gives CASSLWGGGNQPQHF.